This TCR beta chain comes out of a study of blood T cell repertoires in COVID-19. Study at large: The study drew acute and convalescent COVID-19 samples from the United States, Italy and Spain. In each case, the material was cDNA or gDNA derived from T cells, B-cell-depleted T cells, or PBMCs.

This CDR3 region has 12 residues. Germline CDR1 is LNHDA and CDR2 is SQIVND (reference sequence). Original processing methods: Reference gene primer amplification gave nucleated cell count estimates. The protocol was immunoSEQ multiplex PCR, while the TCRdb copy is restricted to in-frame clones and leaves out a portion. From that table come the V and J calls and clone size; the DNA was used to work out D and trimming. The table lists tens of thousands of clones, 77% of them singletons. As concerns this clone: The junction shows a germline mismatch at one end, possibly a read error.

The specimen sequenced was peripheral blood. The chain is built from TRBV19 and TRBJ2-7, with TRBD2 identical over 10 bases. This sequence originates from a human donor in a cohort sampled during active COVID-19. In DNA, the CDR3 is TGTGCCAGCCCCGGGACTAGCGCCGGTGCTGACTTC. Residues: CASPGTSAGADF.